The T cell receptor beta chain under discussion was sequenced for a study of spatial heterogeneity in lung cancer. Study-wide context: Strongly correlated with TCR transcript counts in tumor regions was a T cell module score, which was a transcriptional module score calculated from matched bulk RNA-seq. Study conclusions and caveats: Counts that tracked tumor mutation counts were those of expanded intratumoral alpha and beta TCRs.

TCRdb independently ran MiXCR on the 5' RACE reads; one entry per CDR3 protein. The sample has thousands of distinct CDR3 sequences; about 3% are singletons. Time point reported: sample taken at primary tumor resection. The 60 to 90 donors had untreated early-stage non-small cell lung cancer. This clonotype was observed many times. Antigen: not known. The V segment lost 4 bases and the J segment 4 bases; nucleotides outside the gene matches: 7. Germline CDR1 reads SGHNT; CDR2 reads YENEEA. This CDR3 has 15 residues. This chain links TRBV11-3 with TRBJ2-5; 9 positions match TRBD1. This TCR was recovered from a female donor with early-stage non-small cell lung cancer. This sample comprised lung tumor tissue, obtained at surgery. CDR3 residues: CASSSGQGSGETQYF. DNA of the CDR3: TGTGCCAGCAGCTCGGGACAGGGCAGCGGAGAGACCCAGTACTTC.